A selection of T cell receptor beta chains follows, all from one sample in a study of CD8 T cells in Susac syndrome. TCRdb re-called the immunoSEQ multiplex PCR reads with MiXCR, one entry per CDR3 protein. The data hold some 99,000 distinct CDR3 sequences, with 90% to 95% observed a single time. Sequenced: CD4+ T cells from PBMCs. Receptors originate from a human donor with Susac syndrome. CDR3s include the opening cysteine and the closing phenylalanine or tryptophan. Each record gives: V gene, clone size, D gene, J gene, CDR3 DNA, CDR3 protein. The D gene is left open where the match is weak. Not all rows give a size; the values are once, few, many and, for expanded clones, a class.

v_gene: TRBV6-2/TRBV6-3
abundance: NA
d_gene: NA
j_gene: TRBJ1-6
CDR3nt: TGTGCCAGCAGTCGCCCGAATTCACCCCTCCACTTT
CDR3aa: CASSRPNSPLHF

v_gene: TRBV6-6
abundance: NA
d_gene: TRBD2
j_gene: TRBJ2-7
CDR3nt: TGTGCCAGCTCGACTAGCGGGGGGGCCTACGAGCAGTACTTC
CDR3aa: CASSTSGGAYEQYF

v_gene: TRBV30
abundance: NA
d_gene: NA
j_gene: TRBJ1-2
CDR3nt: TGTGCCTGGACCCTTGCAGGGTATGGCTACACCTTC
CDR3aa: CAWTLAGYGYTF

v_gene: TRBV14
abundance: NA
d_gene: NA
j_gene: TRBJ2-5
CDR3nt: TGTGCCAGCAGCCAATCGGGGGCCGAGACCCAGTACTTC
CDR3aa: CASSQSGAETQYF

v_gene: TRBV10-3
abundance: NA
d_gene: NA
j_gene: TRBJ2-3
CDR3nt: TGTGCCATCCGGCGGGCCGAAAGCACAGATACGCAGTATTTT
CDR3aa: CAIRRAESTDTQYF

v_gene: TRBV29-1
abundance: NA
d_gene: NA
j_gene: TRBJ2-7
CDR3nt: TGCAGCGTTGGGGGGCTCGAGCAGTACTTC
CDR3aa: CSVGGLEQYF

v_gene: TRBV6-2/TRBV6-3
abundance: NA
d_gene: TRBD1
j_gene: TRBJ1-2
CDR3nt: TGTGCCAGCAGTTACGGACCGGGACAGCCCTATGGCTACACCTTC
CDR3aa: CASSYGPGQPYGYTF

v_gene: TRBV4-1
abundance: NA
d_gene: TRBD2
j_gene: TRBJ2-5
CDR3nt: TGCGCCAGCAGCCAAGCCGGGGGGGCCCGCCAAGAGACCCAGTACTTC
CDR3aa: CASSQAGGARQETQYF

v_gene: TRBV20-1
abundance: NA
d_gene: NA
j_gene: TRBJ2-3
CDR3nt: TGCAGTGCTAGAGATCGGTGGGGGTCAGGCACAGATACGCAGTATTTT
CDR3aa: CSARDRWGSGTDTQYF

v_gene: TRBV28
abundance: NA
d_gene: TRBD2
j_gene: TRBJ2-4
CDR3nt: TGTGCCAGCAGCCCTCGGACTAGCCCTTACTACAAGTACTTC
CDR3aa: CASSPRTSPYYKYF

v_gene: TRBV27
abundance: NA
d_gene: NA
j_gene: TRBJ1-1
CDR3nt: TGTGCCAGCAGGTCCTCCCGGGCCACTGAAGCTTTCTTT
CDR3aa: CASRSSRATEAFF

v_gene: TRBV7-9
abundance: NA
d_gene: NA
j_gene: TRBJ1-5
CDR3nt: TGTGCCAGCAGTCCCCTTTCGCACAATCAGCCCCAGCATTTT
CDR3aa: CASSPLSHNQPQHF

v_gene: TRBV11-2
abundance: once
d_gene: TRBD1
j_gene: TRBJ1-2
CDR3nt: TGTGCCAGCAGCTGGACAGGGGATAATGGCTACACCTTC
CDR3aa: CASSWTGDNGYTF

v_gene: TRBV28
abundance: NA
d_gene: TRBD1
j_gene: TRBJ1-2
CDR3nt: TGTGCCAGCACGGGACAGAACTATGGCTACACCTTC
CDR3aa: CASTGQNYGYTF

v_gene: TRBV5-5
abundance: NA
d_gene: TRBD1
j_gene: TRBJ2-3
CDR3nt: TGTGCCAGCAGCCTCGGGACAGGGGTTGCAGATACGCAGTATTTT
CDR3aa: CASSLGTGVADTQYF

v_gene: TRBV20-1
abundance: NA
d_gene: TRBD1
j_gene: TRBJ2-7
CDR3nt: TGCAGTGCCAAAAAGGGGGCAGGGAACTACGAGCAGTACTTC
CDR3aa: CSAKKGAGNYEQYF

v_gene: TRBV12-3/TRBV12-4
abundance: NA
d_gene: NA
j_gene: TRBJ1-3
CDR3nt: TGTGCCAGCCTCAGGGTTGGAAACACCATATATTTT
CDR3aa: CASLRVGNTIYF

v_gene: TRBV7-7
abundance: NA
d_gene: TRBD1
j_gene: TRBJ2-7
CDR3nt: TGTGCTAGCAGCCCGGGACAGCGTAACGAGCAGTACTTC
CDR3aa: CASSPGQRNEQYF

v_gene: TRBV20-1
abundance: once
d_gene: TRBD1
j_gene: TRBJ1-1
CDR3nt: TGCAGTGCGAACCCCGGGACAGGGGACACTGAAGCTTTCTTT
CDR3aa: CSANPGTGDTEAFF

v_gene: TRBV12-3/TRBV12-4
abundance: NA
d_gene: NA
j_gene: TRBJ1-2
CDR3nt: TGTGCCAGCGCCCCCCAGGTCGGAAAGGCCTACTATGGCTACACCTTC
CDR3aa: CASAPQVGKAYYGYTF

v_gene: TRBV15
abundance: NA
d_gene: NA
j_gene: TRBJ2-1
CDR3nt: TGTGCCACCAGCCCTAGGACGGAGAACAATGAGCAGTTCTTC
CDR3aa: CATSPRTENNEQFF

v_gene: TRBV7-2
abundance: once
d_gene: NA
j_gene: TRBJ2-7
CDR3nt: TGTGCCAGCAGCCCACATTCTGTGGGCGAGCAGTACTTC
CDR3aa: CASSPHSVGEQYF

v_gene: TRBV6-1
abundance: NA
d_gene: TRBD1
j_gene: TRBJ1-5
CDR3nt: TGTGCCAGCAGTGGACAGGGGGCGGGTCAGCCCCAGCATTTT
CDR3aa: CASSGQGAGQPQHF